A selection of T cell receptor beta chains follows, all from one sample in a study of T-cell memory formation after mild COVID-19. A single record per CDR3 protein comes from TCRdb applying MiXCR to the 5' RACE reads. The sample has some 160,000 distinct CDR3 sequences, 25% to 40% seen once. The material sequenced was PBMCs or a T cell subset sorted from them (not recorded which). These TCRs come from an adult woman who had mild COVID-19 (a few samples of this study predate the infection). Cell type and time point are not known. The CDR3 runs from the conserved cysteine through the conserved F or W. D genes are given only for firm matches. Not all rows give a size; the values are once, few, many and, for expanded clones, a class.

J gene | clone size | D gene | V gene | CDR3 DNA | CDR3 protein
TRBJ2-1 | few | . | TRBV30 | TGTGCCTGGAGTGTACTGGGCAATGAGCAGTTCTTC | CAWSVLGNEQFF
TRBJ2-7 | . | . | TRBV4-1 | TGCGCCAGCAGCCAAGATCAAGGCAGCTCCTACGAGCAGTACTTC | CASSQDQGSSYEQYF
TRBJ2-5 | . | . | TRBV5-1 | TGCGCCAGCAGCTTGAGAGGCGTACAAGAGACCCAGTACTTC | CASSLRGVQETQYF
TRBJ1-5 | . | TRBD1 | TRBV20-1 | TGCAGTGCTAGAAGGGCAGGGGGCGAAAGCAATCAGCCCCAGCATTTT | CSARRAGGESNQPQHF
TRBJ1-1 | once | . | TRBV7-8 | TGTGCCAGCAGCTTAGCAGGGACCTCTTACACTGAAGCTTTCTTT | CASSLAGTSYTEAFF
TRBJ2-6 | . | TRBD1 | TRBV20-1 | TGCAGTGCTTACGACAGGGCTGGGGCCAACGTCCTGACTTTC | CSAYDRAGANVLTF
TRBJ2-5 | . | TRBD2 | TRBV6-6 | TGTGCCAGCAGCTCGACTAGCGGGGGGACAAAGACCCAGTACTTC | CASSSTSGGTKTQYF
TRBJ1-1 | few | . | TRBV2 | TGTGCCAGATCGACAGGAACTGAAGCTTTCTTT | CARSTGTEAFF
TRBJ2-1 | few | . | TRBV18 | TGTGCCAGCTCAGAGCGGAGTCAAAATGAGCAGTTCTTC | CASSERSQNEQFF
TRBJ1-2 | . | TRBD1 | TRBV5-1 | TGCGCCAGCAGCCTACAGACAGGGGGCGGATATGGCTACACCTTC | CASSLQTGGGYGYTF
TRBJ2-4 | . | . | TRBV7-9 | TGTGCCAGCAGCTTTGTTCCGGCAAGAAGGGACATTCAGTACTTC | CASSFVPARRDIQYF
TRBJ2-7 | many | TRBD2 | TRBV11-2 | TGTGCCAGCAGCTCCCGGTCGGGGGAGGGCCGCAACGAGCAGTACTTC | CASSSRSGEGRNEQYF